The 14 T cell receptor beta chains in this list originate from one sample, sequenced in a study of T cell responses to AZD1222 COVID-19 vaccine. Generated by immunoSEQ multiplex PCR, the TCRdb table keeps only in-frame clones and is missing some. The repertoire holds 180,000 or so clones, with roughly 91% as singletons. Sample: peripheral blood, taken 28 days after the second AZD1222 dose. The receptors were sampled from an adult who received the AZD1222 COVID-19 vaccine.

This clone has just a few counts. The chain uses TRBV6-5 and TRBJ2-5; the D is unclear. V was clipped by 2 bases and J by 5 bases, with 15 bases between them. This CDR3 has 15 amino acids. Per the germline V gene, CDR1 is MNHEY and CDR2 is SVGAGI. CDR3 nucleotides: TGTGCCAGCAGTTACAGTCTTGGGCTGAGCGAGACCCAGTACTTC. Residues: CASSYSLGLSETQYF.

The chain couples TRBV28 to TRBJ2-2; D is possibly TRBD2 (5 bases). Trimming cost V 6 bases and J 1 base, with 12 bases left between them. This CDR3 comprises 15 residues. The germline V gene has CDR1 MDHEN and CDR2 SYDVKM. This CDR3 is CASRPPRENTGELFF. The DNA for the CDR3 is TGTGCCAGCAGGCCACCTCGGGAGAACACCGGGGAGCTGTTTTTT. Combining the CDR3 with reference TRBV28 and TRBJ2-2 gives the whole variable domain DVKVTQSSRYLVKRTGEKVFLECVQDMDHENMFWYRQDPGLGLRLIYFSYDVKMKEKGDIPEGYSVSREKKERFSLILESASTNQTSMYLCASRPPRENTGELFFGEGSRLTVL.

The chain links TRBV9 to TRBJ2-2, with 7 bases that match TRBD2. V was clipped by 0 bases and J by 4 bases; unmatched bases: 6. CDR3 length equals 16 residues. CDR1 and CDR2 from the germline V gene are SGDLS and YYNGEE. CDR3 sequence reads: CASSVEVGGPTGELFF. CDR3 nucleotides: TGTGCCAGCAGCGTAGAGGTGGGAGGGCCCACCGGGGAGCTGTTTTTT.

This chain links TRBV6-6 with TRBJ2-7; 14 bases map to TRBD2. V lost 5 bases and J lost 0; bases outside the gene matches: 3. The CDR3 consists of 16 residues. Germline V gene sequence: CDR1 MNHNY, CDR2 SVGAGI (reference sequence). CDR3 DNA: TGTGCCAGCAGTCGACTAGCGGGAGGGGGCTCCTACGAGCAGTACTTC. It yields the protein CASSRLAGGGSYEQYF.

The CDR3 sequence: CASGLVAKNIQYF. The CDR3 DNA sequence: TGTGCCAGCGGCCTTGTAGCCAAAAACATTCAGTACTTC. The J gene is TRBJ2-4, the V gene TRBV12-3 or TRBV12-4; no firm D call. Between the trimmed V and J ends, which lost 8 bases and 0 bases, there was a span of 8 bases. This CDR3 region has 13 residues.

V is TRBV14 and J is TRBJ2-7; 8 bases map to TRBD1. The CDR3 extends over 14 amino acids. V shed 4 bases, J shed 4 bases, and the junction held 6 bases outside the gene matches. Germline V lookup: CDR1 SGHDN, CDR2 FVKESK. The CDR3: CASSPRQGWYEQYF. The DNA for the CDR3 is TGTGCCAGCAGCCCCCGACAGGGGTGGTACGAGCAGTACTTC.

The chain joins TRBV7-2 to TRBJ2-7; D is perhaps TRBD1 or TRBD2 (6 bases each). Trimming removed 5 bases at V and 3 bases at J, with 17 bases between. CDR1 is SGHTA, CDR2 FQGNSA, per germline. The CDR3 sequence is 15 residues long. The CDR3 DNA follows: TGTGCCAGCAGCCCCCGAAGGGGGGAGGTCTACGAGCAGTACTTC. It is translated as CASSPRRGEVYEQYF.

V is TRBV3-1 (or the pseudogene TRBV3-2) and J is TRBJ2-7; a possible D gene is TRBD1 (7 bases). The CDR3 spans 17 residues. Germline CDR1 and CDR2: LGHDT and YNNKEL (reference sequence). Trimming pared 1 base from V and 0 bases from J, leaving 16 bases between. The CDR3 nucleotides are TGTGCCAGCAGCCAAGGGGGTGGGACAGCGGGCTCCTACGAGCAGTACTTC. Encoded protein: CASSQGGGTAGSYEQYF.

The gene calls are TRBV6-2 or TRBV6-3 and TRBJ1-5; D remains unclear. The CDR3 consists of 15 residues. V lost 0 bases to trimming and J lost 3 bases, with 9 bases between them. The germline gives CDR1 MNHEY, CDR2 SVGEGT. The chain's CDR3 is CASSYSGLSNQPQHF. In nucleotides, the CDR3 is TGTGCCAGCAGTTACTCCGGACTTTCCAATCAGCCCCAGCATTTT.

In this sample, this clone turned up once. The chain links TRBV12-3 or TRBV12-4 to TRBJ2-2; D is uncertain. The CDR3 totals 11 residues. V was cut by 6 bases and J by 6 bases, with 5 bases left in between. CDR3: CASSRSGELFF. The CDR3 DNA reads TGTGCCAGCAGCCGGTCCGGGGAGCTGTTTTTT.

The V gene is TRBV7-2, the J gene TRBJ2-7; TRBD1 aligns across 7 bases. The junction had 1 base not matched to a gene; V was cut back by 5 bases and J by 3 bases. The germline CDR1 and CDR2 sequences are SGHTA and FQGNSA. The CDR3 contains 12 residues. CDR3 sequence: CASSRQGYEQYF. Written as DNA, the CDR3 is TGTGCCAGCAGCCGACAGGGCTACGAGCAGTACTTC. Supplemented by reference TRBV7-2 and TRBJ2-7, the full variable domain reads GAGVSQSPSNKVTEKGKDVELRCDPISGHTALYWYRQSLGQGLEFLIYFQGNSAPDKSGLPSDRFSAERTGGSVSTLTIQRTQQEDSAVYLCASSRQGYEQYFGPGTRLTVT.

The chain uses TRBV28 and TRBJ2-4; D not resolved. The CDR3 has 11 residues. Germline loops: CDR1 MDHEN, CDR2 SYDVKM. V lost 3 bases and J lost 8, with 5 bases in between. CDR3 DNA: TGTGCCAGCAGTTTGGGCGACATTCAGTACTTC. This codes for CASSLGDIQYF.

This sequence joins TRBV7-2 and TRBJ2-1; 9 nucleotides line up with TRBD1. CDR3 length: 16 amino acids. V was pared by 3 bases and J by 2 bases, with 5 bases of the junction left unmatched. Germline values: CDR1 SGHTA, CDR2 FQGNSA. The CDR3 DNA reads TGTGCCAGCAGCTTCACGGGACAGGGCCCCTACAATGAGCAGTTCTTC. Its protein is CASSFTGQGPYNEQFF.

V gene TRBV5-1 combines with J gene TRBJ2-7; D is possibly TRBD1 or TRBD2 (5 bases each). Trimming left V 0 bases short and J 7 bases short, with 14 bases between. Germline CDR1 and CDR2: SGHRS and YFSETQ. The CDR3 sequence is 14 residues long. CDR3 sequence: CASSLGTPRAEQYF. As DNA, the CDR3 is TGCGCCAGCAGCTTGGGGACACCGAGGGCGGAGCAGTACTTC.